The present T cell receptor beta chain was sequenced within a study of shared clonotypes between healthy human individuals. The assay was immunoSEQ multiplex PCR, and TCRdb's table has in-frame clones only and misses some. The data hold 1,400,000 or so clones, with just under 99% observed a single time. The CDR3 sequence is 13 residues long. The donor population consisted of healthy HIV-negative adults with no recent acute infections or vaccinations. Among the donors, all were Caucasian adults who lived in Nashville, Tennessee. CD45RA+ naive and CD45RA-negative memory subsets were separated from CD4+ cells.

The sequenced sample consisted of naive CD4+ T cells sorted from blood. The subset here: CD45RA+ positively selected. The sequence derives from a man aged 25 to 40 in good health. V gene TRBV21-1 combines with J gene TRBJ2-1; the D call in the table, TRBD1, was not verified against the DNA. TRBV21-1 is described as a pseudogene. In nucleotides, the CDR3 is TGTGCCAGCAATACACAGGGGGGAAGTGAGCAGTTCTTC. It encodes CASNTQGGSEQFF.